A single T cell receptor beta chain is shown here with its context. TCRdb called the 5' RACE reads again in MiXCR, with one record for every CDR3 protein. The sample shows under 800,000 distinct CDR3 sequences, less than 25% of them seen only once. The data were taken from a study of identical twins. These same data were also listed under a study on T cells expressing NK-cell markers.

The material sequenced was PBMCs. The origin of this receptor is a young woman in good health.

Here the CDR3 DNA reads TGCAGTGCTCGGGACGCCGGGGAGCTGTTTTTT. Protein sequence: CSARDAGELFF. The rearrangement joins TRBV20-1 to TRBJ2-2, with D possibly being TRBD1 or TRBD2 (5 bases each). Trimming cost V 5 bases and J 6 bases, with 7 bases left between them. CDR1 DFQATT and CDR2 SNEGSKA come from the germline V gene (reference sequence). The CDR3 is 11 residues long.